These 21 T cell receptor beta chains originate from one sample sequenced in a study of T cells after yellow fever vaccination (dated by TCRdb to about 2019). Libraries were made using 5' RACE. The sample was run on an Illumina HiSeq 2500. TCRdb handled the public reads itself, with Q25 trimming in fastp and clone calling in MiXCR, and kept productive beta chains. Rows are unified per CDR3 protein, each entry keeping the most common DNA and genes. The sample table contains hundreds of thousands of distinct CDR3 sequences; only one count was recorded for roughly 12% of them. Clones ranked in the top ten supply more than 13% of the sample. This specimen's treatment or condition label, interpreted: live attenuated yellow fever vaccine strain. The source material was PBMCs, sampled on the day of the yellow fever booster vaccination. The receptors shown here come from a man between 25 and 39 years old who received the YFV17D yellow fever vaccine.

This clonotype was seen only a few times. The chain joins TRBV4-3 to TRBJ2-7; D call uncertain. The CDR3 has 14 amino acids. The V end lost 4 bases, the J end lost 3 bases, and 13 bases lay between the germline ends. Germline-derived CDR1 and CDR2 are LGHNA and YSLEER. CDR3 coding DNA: TGCGCCAGCAGCCGAGGAGCTAATGGCTACGAGCAGTACTTC. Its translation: CASSRGANGYEQYF.

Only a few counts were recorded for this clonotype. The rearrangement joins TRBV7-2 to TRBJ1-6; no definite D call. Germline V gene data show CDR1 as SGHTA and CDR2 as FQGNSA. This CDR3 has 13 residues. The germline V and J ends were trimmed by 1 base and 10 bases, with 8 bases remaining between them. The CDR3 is CASSLERVSPLHF. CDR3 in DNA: TGTGCCAGCAGCTTAGAAAGGGTCTCACCCCTCCACTTT.

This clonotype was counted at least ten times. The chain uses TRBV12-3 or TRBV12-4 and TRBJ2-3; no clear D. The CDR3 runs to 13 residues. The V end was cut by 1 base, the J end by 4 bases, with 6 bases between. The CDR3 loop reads CASSLGAPDTQYF. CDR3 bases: TGTGCCAGCAGTTTAGGAGCCCCAGATACGCAGTATTTT.

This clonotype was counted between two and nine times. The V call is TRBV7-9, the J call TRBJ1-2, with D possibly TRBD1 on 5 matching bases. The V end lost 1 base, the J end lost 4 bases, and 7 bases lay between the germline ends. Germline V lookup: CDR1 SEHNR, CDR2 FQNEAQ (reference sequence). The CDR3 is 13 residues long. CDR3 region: CASSLGQIYGYTF. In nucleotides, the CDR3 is TGTGCCAGCAGCTTAGGACAGATCTATGGCTACACCTTC.

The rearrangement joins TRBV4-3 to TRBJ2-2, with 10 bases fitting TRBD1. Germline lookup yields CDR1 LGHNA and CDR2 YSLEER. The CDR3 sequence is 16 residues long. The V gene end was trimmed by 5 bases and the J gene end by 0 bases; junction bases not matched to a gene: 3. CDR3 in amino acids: CASSSGTGANTGELFF. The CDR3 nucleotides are TGCGCCAGCAGCTCCGGGACAGGGGCGAACACCGGGGAGCTGTTTTTT.

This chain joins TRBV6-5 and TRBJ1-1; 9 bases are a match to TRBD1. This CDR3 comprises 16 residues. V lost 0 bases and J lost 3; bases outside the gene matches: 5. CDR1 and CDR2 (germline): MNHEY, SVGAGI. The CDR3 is CASSYSGQGWDTEAFF. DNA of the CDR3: TGTGCCAGCAGTTACTCCGGACAGGGGTGGGACACTGAAGCTTTCTTT.

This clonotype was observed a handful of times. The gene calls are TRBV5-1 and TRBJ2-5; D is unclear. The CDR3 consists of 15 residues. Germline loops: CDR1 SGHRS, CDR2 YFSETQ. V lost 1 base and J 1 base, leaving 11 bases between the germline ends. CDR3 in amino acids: CASSLREGIQETQYF. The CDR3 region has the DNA TGCGCCAGCAGCTTGCGAGAAGGGATCCAAGAGACCCAGTACTTC. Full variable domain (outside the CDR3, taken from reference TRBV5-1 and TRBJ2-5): KAGVTQTPRYLIKTRGQQVTLSCSPISGHRSVSWYQQTPGQGLQFLFEYFSETQRNKGNFPGRFSGRQFSNSRSEMNVSTLELGDSALYLCASSLREGIQETQYFGPGTRLLVL.

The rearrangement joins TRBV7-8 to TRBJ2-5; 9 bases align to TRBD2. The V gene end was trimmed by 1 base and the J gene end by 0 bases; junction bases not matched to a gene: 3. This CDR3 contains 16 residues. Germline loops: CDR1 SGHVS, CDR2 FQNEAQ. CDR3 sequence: CASSLGAGGYQETQYF. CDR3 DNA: TGTGCCAGCAGCTTAGGCGCGGGAGGGTACCAAGAGACCCAGTACTTC.

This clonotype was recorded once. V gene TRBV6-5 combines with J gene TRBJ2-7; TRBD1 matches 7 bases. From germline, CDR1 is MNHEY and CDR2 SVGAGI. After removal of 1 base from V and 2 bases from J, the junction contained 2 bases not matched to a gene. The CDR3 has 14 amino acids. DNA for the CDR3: TGTGCCAGCAGTTACTTGGGACAGACCTACGAGCAGTACTTC. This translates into CASSYLGQTYEQYF.

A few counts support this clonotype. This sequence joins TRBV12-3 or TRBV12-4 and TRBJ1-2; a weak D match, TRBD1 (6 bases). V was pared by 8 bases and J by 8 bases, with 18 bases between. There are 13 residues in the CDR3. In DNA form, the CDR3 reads TGTGCCAGCTGTGGGGGCGCAACCGACGGCTACACCTTC. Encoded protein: CASCGGATDGYTF.

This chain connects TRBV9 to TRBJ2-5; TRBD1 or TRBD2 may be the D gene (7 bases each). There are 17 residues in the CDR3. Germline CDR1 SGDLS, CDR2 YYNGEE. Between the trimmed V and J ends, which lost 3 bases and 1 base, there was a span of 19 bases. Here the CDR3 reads CASSGEGRAGGQETQYF. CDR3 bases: TGTGCCAGCAGCGGTGAGGGGAGGGCAGGGGGCCAAGAGACCCAGTACTTC.

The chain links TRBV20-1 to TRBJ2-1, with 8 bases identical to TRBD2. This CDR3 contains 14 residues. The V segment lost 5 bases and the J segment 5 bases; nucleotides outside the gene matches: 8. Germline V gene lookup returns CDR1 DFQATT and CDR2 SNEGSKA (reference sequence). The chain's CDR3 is CSAPLGLAHNEQFF. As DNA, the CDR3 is TGCAGTGCTCCCCTTGGACTAGCCCACAATGAGCAGTTCTTC.

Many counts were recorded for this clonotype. The CDR3 loop is CASSSGFYEQYF. The CDR3 DNA reads TGTGCCAGCAGTTCAGGGTTCTACGAGCAGTACTTC. The chain combines TRBV28 with TRBJ2-7; TRBD1 might be the D (5 bases). Germline CDR1 and CDR2: MDHEN and SYDVKM. V lost 4 bases and J lost 3, with 7 bases in between. The CDR3 is 12 residues long.

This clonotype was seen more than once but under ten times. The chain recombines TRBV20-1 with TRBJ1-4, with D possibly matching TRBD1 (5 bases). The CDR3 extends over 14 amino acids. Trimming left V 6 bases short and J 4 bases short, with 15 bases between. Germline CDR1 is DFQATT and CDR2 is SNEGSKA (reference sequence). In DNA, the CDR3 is TGCAGTGCATGGAACCTAGGGGATAATGAAAAACTGTTTTTT. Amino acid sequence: CSAWNLGDNEKLFF.

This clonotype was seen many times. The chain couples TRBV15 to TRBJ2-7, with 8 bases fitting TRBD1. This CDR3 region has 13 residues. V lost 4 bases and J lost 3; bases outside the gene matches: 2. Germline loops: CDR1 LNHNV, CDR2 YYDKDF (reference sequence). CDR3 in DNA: TGTGCCACCAGCAATGGACAGGGCTACGAGCAGTACTTC. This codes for CATSNGQGYEQYF.

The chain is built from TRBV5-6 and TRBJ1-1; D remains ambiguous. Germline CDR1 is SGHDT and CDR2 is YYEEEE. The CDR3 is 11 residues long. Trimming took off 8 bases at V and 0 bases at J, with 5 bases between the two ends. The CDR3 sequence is CARGLNTEAFF. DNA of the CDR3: TGTGCCAGGGGCCTGAACACTGAAGCTTTCTTT.

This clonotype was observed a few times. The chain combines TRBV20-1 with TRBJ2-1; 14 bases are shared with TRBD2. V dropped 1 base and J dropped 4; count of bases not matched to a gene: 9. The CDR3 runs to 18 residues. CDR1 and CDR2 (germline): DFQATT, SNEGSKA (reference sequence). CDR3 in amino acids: CSARAKRGLAGVYNEQFF. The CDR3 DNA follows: TGCAGTGCTAGAGCCAAAAGGGGACTAGCGGGAGTATACAATGAGCAGTTCTTC.

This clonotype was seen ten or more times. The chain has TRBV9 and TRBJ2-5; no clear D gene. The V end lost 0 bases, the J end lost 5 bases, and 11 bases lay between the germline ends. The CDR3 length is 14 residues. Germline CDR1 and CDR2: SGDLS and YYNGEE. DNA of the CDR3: TGTGCCAGCAGCGTAGCGGTAGTGGGGGAGACCCAGTACTTC. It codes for CASSVAVVGETQYF.

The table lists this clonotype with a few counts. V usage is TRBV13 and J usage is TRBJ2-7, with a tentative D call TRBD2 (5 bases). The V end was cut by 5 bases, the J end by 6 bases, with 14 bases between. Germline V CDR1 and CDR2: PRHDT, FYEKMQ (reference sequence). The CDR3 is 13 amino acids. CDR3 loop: CASSAPLGSEQYF. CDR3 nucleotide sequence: TGTGCCAGCAGCGCCCCTCTGGGGAGCGAGCAGTACTTC.

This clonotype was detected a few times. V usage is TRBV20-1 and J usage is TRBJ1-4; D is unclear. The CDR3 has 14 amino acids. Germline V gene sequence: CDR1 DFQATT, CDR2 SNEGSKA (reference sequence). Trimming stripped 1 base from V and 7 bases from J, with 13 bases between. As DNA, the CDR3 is TGCAGTGCTAGAGCAGGCCAGGAGATTGAAAAACTGTTTTTT. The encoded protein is CSARAGQEIEKLFF.

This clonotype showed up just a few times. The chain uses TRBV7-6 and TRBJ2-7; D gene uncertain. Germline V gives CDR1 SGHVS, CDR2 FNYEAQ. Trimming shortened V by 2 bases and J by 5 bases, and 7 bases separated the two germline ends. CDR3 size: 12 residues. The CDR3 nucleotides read TGTGCCAGCAGCTTACCCGCGGACGAGCAGTACTTC. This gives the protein CASSLPADEQYF.